This entry features one T cell receptor beta chain sequence. CD45RA+ naive and CD45RA-negative memory subsets were separated from CD4+ cells. The ends lost 3 bases at V and 6 bases at J; junction bases unmatched: 4. Per the germline V gene, CDR1 is SGDLS and CDR2 is YYNGEE. The CDR3 covers 14 residues. The assay used deep level. This table comes from immunoSEQ multiplex PCR, and its TCRdb copy is limited to in-frame clones, with some not included. Altogether 2 million to 3 million clones are present, 80% to 95% being singletons, with the ten largest covering approximately 0.35%. The sample originates from a study of shared clonotypes between healthy human individuals.

Sequencing was performed on naive CD4+ T cells from PBMCs. This sample's subset: CD45RA+ positively selected. The chain recombines TRBV9 with TRBJ1-5, with 9 bases lining up with TRBD1. The receptor was derived from a man aged 18 to 30 in good health. Some clones in this sample may be carry-over from other donors' samples. CDR3 sequence: CASSGETGGQPQHF. CDR3 nucleotides: TGTGCCAGCAGCGGGGAGACAGGGGGTCAGCCCCAGCATTTT. Full variable domain (rest looked up from reference TRBV9 and TRBJ1-5): DSGVTQTPKHLITATGQRVTLRCSPRSGDLSVYWYQQSLDQGLQFLIQYYNGEERAKGNILERFSAQQFPDLHSELNLSSLELGDSALYFCASSGETGGQPQHFGDGTRLSIL.